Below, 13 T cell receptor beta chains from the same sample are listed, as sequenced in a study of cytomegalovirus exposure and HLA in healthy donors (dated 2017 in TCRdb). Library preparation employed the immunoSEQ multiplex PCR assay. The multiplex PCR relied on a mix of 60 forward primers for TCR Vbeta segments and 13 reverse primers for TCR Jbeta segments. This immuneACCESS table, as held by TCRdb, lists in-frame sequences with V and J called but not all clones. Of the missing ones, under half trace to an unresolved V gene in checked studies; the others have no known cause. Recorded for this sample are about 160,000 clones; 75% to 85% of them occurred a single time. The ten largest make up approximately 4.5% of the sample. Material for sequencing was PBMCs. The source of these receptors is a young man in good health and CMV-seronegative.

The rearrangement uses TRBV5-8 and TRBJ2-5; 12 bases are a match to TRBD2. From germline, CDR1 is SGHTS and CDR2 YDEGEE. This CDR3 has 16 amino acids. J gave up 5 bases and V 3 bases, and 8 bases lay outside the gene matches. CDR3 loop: CASSWASGGAGETQYF. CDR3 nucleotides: TGTGCCAGCAGCTGGGCTAGCGGGGGGGCCGGGGAGACCCAGTACTTC.

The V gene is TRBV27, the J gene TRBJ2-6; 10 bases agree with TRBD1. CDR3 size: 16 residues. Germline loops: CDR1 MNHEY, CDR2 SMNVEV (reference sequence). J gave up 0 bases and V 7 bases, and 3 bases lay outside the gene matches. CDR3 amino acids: CASTGTGVSGANVLTF. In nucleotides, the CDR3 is TGTGCCAGCACCGGGACAGGGGTCTCTGGGGCCAACGTCCTGACTTTC.

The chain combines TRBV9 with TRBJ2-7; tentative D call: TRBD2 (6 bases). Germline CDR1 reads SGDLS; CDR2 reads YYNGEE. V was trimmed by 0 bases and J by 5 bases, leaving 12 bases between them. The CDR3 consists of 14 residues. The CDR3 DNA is TGTGCCAGCAGCGTAGATGTGGGACTGGACGAGCAGTACTTC. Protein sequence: CASSVDVGLDEQYF. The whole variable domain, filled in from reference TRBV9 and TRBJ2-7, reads DSGVTQTPKHLITATGQRVTLRCSPRSGDLSVYWYQQSLDQGLQFLIQYYNGEERAKGNILERFSAQQFPDLHSELNLSSLELGDSALYFCASSVDVGLDEQYFGPGTRLTVT.

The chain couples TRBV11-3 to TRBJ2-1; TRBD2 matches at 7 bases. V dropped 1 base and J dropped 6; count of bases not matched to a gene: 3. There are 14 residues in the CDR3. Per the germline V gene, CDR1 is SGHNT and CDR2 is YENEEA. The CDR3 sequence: CASSLGGGGNEQFF. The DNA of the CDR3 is TGTGCCAGCAGCTTAGGGGGGGGTGGCAATGAGCAGTTCTTC.

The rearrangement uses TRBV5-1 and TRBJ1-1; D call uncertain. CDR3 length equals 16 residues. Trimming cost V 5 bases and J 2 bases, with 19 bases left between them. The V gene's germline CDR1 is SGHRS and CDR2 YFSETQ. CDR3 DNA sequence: TGCGCCAGCAGTCCCATATTTGCCGAGAGTAACACTGAAGCTTTCTTT. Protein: CASSPIFAESNTEAFF.

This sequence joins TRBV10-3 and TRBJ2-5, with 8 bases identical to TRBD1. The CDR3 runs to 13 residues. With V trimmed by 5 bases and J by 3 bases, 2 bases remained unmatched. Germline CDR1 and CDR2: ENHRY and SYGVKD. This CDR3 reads CAISLTGEETQYF. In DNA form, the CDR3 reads TGTGCCATCAGTCTGACAGGGGAAGAGACCCAGTACTTC.

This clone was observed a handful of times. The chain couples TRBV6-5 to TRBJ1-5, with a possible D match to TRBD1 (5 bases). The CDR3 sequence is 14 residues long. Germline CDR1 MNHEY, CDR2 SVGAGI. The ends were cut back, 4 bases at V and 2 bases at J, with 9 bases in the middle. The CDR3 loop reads CASSSQGGNQPQHF. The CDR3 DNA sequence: TGTGCCAGCAGTTCTCAAGGGGGCAATCAGCCCCAGCATTTT.

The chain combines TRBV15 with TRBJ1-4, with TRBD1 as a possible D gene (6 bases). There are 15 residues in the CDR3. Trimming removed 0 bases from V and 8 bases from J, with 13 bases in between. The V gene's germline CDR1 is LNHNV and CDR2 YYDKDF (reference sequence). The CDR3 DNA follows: TGTGCCACCAGCAGAGACGGGGGGCCGGGGGAAAAACTGTTTTTT. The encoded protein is CATSRDGGPGEKLFF.

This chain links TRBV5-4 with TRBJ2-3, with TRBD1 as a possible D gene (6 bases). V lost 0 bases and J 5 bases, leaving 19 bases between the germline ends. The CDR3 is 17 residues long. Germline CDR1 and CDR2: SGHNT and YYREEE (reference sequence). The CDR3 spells CASSLGQEISGGDTQYF. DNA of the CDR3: TGTGCCAGCAGCTTGGGACAGGAAATTTCTGGCGGAGATACGCAGTATTTT.

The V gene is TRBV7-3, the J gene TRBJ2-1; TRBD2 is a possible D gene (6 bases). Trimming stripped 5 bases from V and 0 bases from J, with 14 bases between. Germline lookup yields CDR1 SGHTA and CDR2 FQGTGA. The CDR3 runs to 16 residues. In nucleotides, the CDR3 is TGTGCCAGCAGCCTGGAGGGGCGGGGCTCCTACAATGAGCAGTTCTTC. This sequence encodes CASSLEGRGSYNEQFF.

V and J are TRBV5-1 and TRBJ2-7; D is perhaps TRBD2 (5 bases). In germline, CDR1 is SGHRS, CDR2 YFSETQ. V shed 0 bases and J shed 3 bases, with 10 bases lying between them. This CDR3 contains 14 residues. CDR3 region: CASSLEWGVYEQYF. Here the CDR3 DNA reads TGCGCCAGCAGCTTGGAGTGGGGAGTCTACGAGCAGTACTTC.

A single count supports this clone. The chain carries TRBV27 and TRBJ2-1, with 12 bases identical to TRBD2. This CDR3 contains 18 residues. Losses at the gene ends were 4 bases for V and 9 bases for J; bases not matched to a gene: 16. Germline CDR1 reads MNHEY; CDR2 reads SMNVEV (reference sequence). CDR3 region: CASSSPLPTSGSMGEQFF. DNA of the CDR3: TGTGCCAGCAGTTCGCCTCTCCCGACTAGCGGGAGCATGGGTGAGCAGTTCTTC.

CDR3 protein: CSVVTGGTDTQYF. The CDR3 region has the DNA TGCAGCGTTGTCACGGGGGGCACAGATACGCAGTATTTT. The chain links TRBV29-1 to TRBJ2-3; tentatively, D is TRBD2 (6 bases). Per the germline V gene, CDR1 is SQVTM and CDR2 is ANQGSEA. V was clipped by 4 bases and J by 1 base, with 9 bases between them. This CDR3 has 13 residues.